These T cell receptor beta chains were read from a single sample in a study of CD8+ T cells in alopecia areata. The table came from immunoSEQ multiplex PCR; TCRdb's copy has only in-frame clones and leaves some out. The sample holds around 250,000 clones, roughly two thirds seen once. The sample was CD4+ T cells sorted from blood, taken at week 0. Receptors originate from a human donor with alopecia areata. Both conserved end residues are part of each CDR3. The D gene is left open where the match is weak. Clone size is not always given. Where it is, it says once, few, many or a class for expanded clones.

j_gene,d_gene,len,v_gene,abundance,CDR3aa,CDR3nt
TRBJ2-5,NA,12,TRBV30,few,CACSLARETQYF,TGTGCCTGTTCGCTAGCGAGGGAGACCCAGTACTTC
TRBJ2-1,TRBD2,15,TRBV5-4,NA,CASTSERGGNNEQFF,TGTGCCAGCACCTCGGAGCGGGGGGGCAACAATGAGCAGTTCTTC
TRBJ1-4,NA,11,TRBV20-1,NA,CSARDREKLFF,TGCAGTGCTAGGGATCGTGAAAAACTGTTTTTT
TRBJ1-1,NA,12,TRBV25-1,once,CASSAGAGEAFF,TGTGCCAGCAGTGCAGGGGCCGGTGAAGCTTTCTTT
TRBJ2-5,NA,13,TRBV29-1,few,CSVGAGGGETQYF,TGCAGCGTTGGGGCAGGGGGAGGCGAGACCCAGTACTTC
TRBJ1-6,NA,13,TRBV29-1,few,CSAKTGLESPLHF,TGCAGCGCTAAGACAGGCCTCGAGTCACCCCTCCACTTT
TRBJ2-2,TRBD1,13,TRBV4-2,NA,CATSGGLTGELFF,TGTGCCACATCAGGGGGATTAACCGGGGAGCTGTTTTTT
TRBJ2-1,TRBD2,14,TRBV30,NA,CAWSGGVAGGPAFF,TGTGCCTGGAGTGGTGGGGTAGCGGGGGGCCCAGCGTTCTTC
TRBJ2-5,NA,14,TRBV18,NA,CASSPSSNQETQYF,TGTGCCAGCTCACCATCCTCCAACCAAGAGACCCAGTACTTC
TRBJ2-5,TRBD1,13,TRBV29-1,NA,CSVARQGQETQYF,TGCAGCGTTGCCCGACAGGGCCAAGAGACCCAGTACTTC
TRBJ1-1,NA,14,TRBV4-1,NA,CASSQDDRNTEAFF,TGCGCCAGCAGCCAAGATGACAGGAACACTGAAGCTTTCTTT
TRBJ2-2,TRBD2,17,TRBV4-2,NA,CASSQDSGGANTGELFF,TGTGCCAGCAGCCAAGATAGCGGGGGGGCGAACACCGGGGAGCTGTTTTTT
TRBJ1-6,NA,12,TRBV13,NA,CASSWIKSPLHF,TGTGCCAGCAGCTGGATAAAATCACCCCTCCACTTT
TRBJ1-2,NA,14,TRBV30,NA,CAWASGPTPGGYTF,TGTGCCTGGGCCTCAGGACCCACTCCTGGTGGCTACACCTTC
TRBJ2-3,TRBD2,15,TRBV10-3,NA,CAISAGLAATDTQYF,TGTGCCATCAGTGCGGGGCTAGCGGCCACAGATACGCAGTATTTT
TRBJ2-7,NA,14,TRBV30,NA,CAWSGRPGVYEQYF,TGTGCCTGGAGTGGGAGGCCTGGGGTCTACGAGCAGTACTTC
TRBJ2-7,TRBD2,13,TRBV7-2,NA,CASSSLAAYEQYF,TGTGCCAGCAGCTCGCTAGCGGCCTACGAGCAGTACTTC
TRBJ1-1,NA,15,TRBV25-1,few,CASSSWTVMNTEAFF,TGTGCCAGCAGTTCCTGGACAGTCATGAACACTGAAGCTTTCTTT
TRBJ1-5,NA,17,TRBV30,NA,CAWSVSLRQGQGQPQHF,TGTGCCTGGAGTGTAAGCCTCCGGCAGGGTCAGGGTCAGCCCCAGCATTTT
TRBJ2-1,TRBD2,11,TRBV30,few,CASDSGLALFF,TGTGCCAGCGACTCGGGACTAGCGCTGTTCTTC
TRBJ1-5,TRBD1,14,TRBV6-5,NA,CASSDRGGNQPQHF,TGTGCCAGCAGTGACAGGGGAGGCAATCAGCCCCAGCATTTT
TRBJ1-4,NA,15,TRBV7-2,NA,CASSLAGGVNEKLFF,TGTGCCAGCAGCTTAGCCGGGGGAGTTAATGAAAAACTGTTTTTT
TRBJ2-7,NA,16,TRBV2,NA,CASRLNRVGVSYEQYF,TGTGCCAGCAGGTTAAACCGCGTAGGGGTCTCCTACGAGCAGTACTTC
TRBJ1-5,NA,15,TRBV2,NA,CASRSGGTSNQPQHF,TGTGCCAGCAGGTCCGGGGGCACCAGCAATCAGCCCCAGCATTTT
TRBJ2-2,NA,17,TRBV30,NA,CAWNLRGRGLNTGELFF,TGTGCCTGGAACCTACGGGGTAGGGGACTGAACACCGGGGAGCTGTTTTTT
TRBJ2-2,TRBD2,14,TRBV25-1,NA,CASNRGTSTGELFF,TGTGCCAGCAACCGCGGGACTAGCACCGGGGAGCTGTTTTTT
TRBJ2-4,NA,14,TRBV6-5,NA,CASSYSPSENIQYF,TGTGCCAGCAGTTACTCTCCCTCCGAAAACATTCAGTACTTC
TRBJ2-6,NA,13,TRBV5-6,NA,CASSLEGANVLTF,TGTGCCAGCAGCCTCGAGGGGGCCAACGTCCTGACTTTC
TRBJ2-1,NA,13,TRBV19,NA,CASRAKHMDEQFF,TGTGCCAGTAGGGCCAAGCACATGGATGAGCAGTTCTTC
TRBJ1-1,NA,14,TRBV7-9,NA,CASSPRQVDTEAFF,TGTGCCAGCAGCCCTCGGCAGGTGGACACTGAAGCTTTCTTT
TRBJ1-5,NA,14,TRBV30,NA,CAWSDGREYQPQHF,TGTGCCTGGAGTGATGGACGAGAGTATCAGCCCCAGCATTTT
TRBJ1-2,NA,14,TRBV30,NA,CAWSVWSASQGYTF,TGTGCCTGGAGTGTATGGTCGGCATCCCAAGGCTACACCTTC
TRBJ1-6,NA,15,TRBV7-9,once,CASSLGSVTHSPLHF,TGTGCCAGCAGCTTGGGGTCCGTTACCCATTCACCCCTCCACTTT
TRBJ2-3,TRBD2,15,TRBV6-4,NA,CASSASGGQGDTQYF,TGTGCCAGCAGTGCCAGCGGGGGTCAAGGAGATACGCAGTATTTT
TRBJ1-1,NA,13,TRBV30,few,CAWSPGPNTEAFF,TGTGCCTGGAGTCCAGGACCGAACACTGAAGCTTTCTTT
TRBJ1-2,NA,13,TRBV6-1,NA,CASVVRGIYGYTF,TGTGCCAGCGTGGTCAGGGGTATCTATGGCTACACCTTC
TRBJ2-5,NA,13,TRBV15,NA,CATSRDTQETQYF,TGTGCCACCAGCCGGGACACCCAAGAGACCCAGTACTTC
TRBJ2-2,NA,13,TRBV9,NA,CASSPLFGGELFF,TGTGCCAGCAGCCCCCTGTTCGGCGGGGAGCTGTTTTTT
TRBJ1-5,TRBD1,12,TRBV29-1,once,CSAGTGNQPQHF,TGCAGCGCCGGGACAGGCAATCAGCCCCAGCATTTT
TRBJ2-3,NA,12,TRBV5-1,NA,CASSLAGDTQYF,TGCGCCAGCAGCTTGGCGGGAGATACGCAGTATTTT
TRBJ2-7,TRBD1,15,TRBV9,NA,CASSVRTGGPYEQYF,TGTGCCAGCAGCGTAAGGACAGGGGGGCCCTACGAGCAGTACTTC
TRBJ2-3,NA,12,TRBV2,NA,CASSETGDTQYF,TGTGCCAGCAGTGAAACCGGAGATACGCAGTATTTT
TRBJ1-5,NA,13,TRBV29-1,NA,CSVVPGNNQPQHF,TGCAGCGTTGTACCCGGTAACAATCAGCCCCAGCATTTT
TRBJ1-5,NA,16,TRBV9,NA,CASSERWTANNQPQHF,TGTGCCAGCAGCGAAAGATGGACAGCGAACAATCAGCCCCAGCATTTT
TRBJ2-3,NA,15,TRBV5-6,NA,CASSVQGGKGDTQYF,TGTGCCAGCAGCGTACAGGGTGGCAAGGGAGATACGCAGTATTTT
TRBJ2-2,NA,14,TRBV7-2,NA,CASSAYLNTGELFF,TGTGCCAGCAGCGCCTACCTGAACACCGGGGAGCTGTTTTTT
TRBJ2-7,NA,14,TRBV9,NA,CASSVEGMGGEQYF,TGTGCCAGCAGCGTAGAGGGCATGGGAGGCGAGCAGTACTTC
TRBJ2-5,NA,13,TRBV5-1,NA,CASSIGFTETQYF,TGCGCCAGCAGCATTGGGTTCACGGAGACCCAGTACTTC
TRBJ2-3,TRBD2,17,TRBV4-1,NA,CASSHYPSGGSTDTQYF,TGCGCCAGCAGCCACTATCCTAGCGGGGGGAGCACAGATACGCAGTATTTT
TRBJ1-5,NA,13,TRBV6-5,NA,CASSYSVNQPQHF,TGTGCCAGCAGTTACTCGGTCAATCAGCCCCAGCATTTT